A single sample is the source of the 8 T cell receptor beta chains below, sequenced in a study of blood T cell repertoires in COVID-19. Only in-frame clones appear in the TCRdb table, and some are missing; sequencing was by immunoSEQ multiplex PCR. The sample consists of 300,000 or so clones, around 90% of them appearing once. The sequencing input was peripheral blood. These receptors were obtained from a woman aged 30 to 39 with COVID-19, enrolled during active disease.

This sequence joins TRBV4-1 and TRBJ1-1; the D is unclear. V gave up 1 base and J gave up 4 bases, with 7 bases separating them. CDR3 length: 13 residues. Germline CDR1 and CDR2: MGHRA and YSYEKL. CDR3 nucleotide sequence: TGCGCCAGCAGCCAAGGAGTTAGCACTGAAGCTTTCTTT. Protein product: CASSQGVSTEAFF.

This clone was seen just once. The chain couples TRBV9 to TRBJ2-5; 7 nucleotides agree with TRBD1. V lost 2 bases, J lost 3 bases, and 10 bases stayed unmatched. CDR1 and CDR2 (germline): SGDLS, YYNGEE. The CDR3 runs to 16 residues. CDR3 bases: TGTGCCAGCAGCGTTTCTGCCGGGACAGCGGAAGAGACCCAGTACTTC. Its translation is CASSVSAGTAEETQYF.

The rearrangement uses TRBV5-4 and TRBJ2-2; 11 positions agree with TRBD2. The CDR3 has 15 residues. The germline V gene encodes CDR1 SGHNT and CDR2 YYREEE (reference sequence). With V trimmed by 5 bases and J by 5 bases, 5 bases remained unmatched. CDR3 sequence: CASSYGTSGTGELFF. The CDR3 DNA reads as TGTGCCAGCAGTTACGGGACTAGCGGAACCGGGGAGCTGTTTTTT.

A few counts support this clone. The chain links TRBV18 to TRBJ2-7; possible D gene TRBD2, 5 bases. V was shortened by 2 bases and J by 3 bases, with 14 bases between the two germline ends. This CDR3 comprises 15 residues. Germline V gene data show CDR1 as KGHSH and CDR2 as LQKENI. The CDR3 coding sequence is TGTGCCAGCTCACCAAATGGAGAGGGCCTCTACGAGCAGTACTTC. Amino acids: CASSPNGEGLYEQYF.

The chain has TRBV28 and TRBJ2-7; a possible D gene is TRBD1 (7 bases). The CDR3 is made up of 14 amino acids. V was cut by 5 bases and J by 9 bases, with 20 bases left in between. Germline V lookup: CDR1 MDHEN, CDR2 SYDVKM. The CDR3 spells CASSAGQRAGGQYF. The CDR3 nucleotides read TGTGCCAGCAGTGCGGGACAACGAGCAGGGGGGCAGTACTTC.

This chain uses TRBV9 with TRBJ2-1; TRBD2 aligns across 15 bases. CDR1 SGDLS and CDR2 YYNGEE come from the germline V gene. The CDR3 contains 15 residues. V shed 3 bases, J shed 8 bases, and the junction held 3 bases outside the gene matches. CDR3 loop: CASSARTSGRDEQFF. CDR3 DNA sequence: TGTGCCAGCAGCGCTCGGACTAGCGGGAGGGATGAGCAGTTCTTC.

The chain uses TRBV30 and TRBJ1-2; TRBD1 is a possible D gene (5 bases). The CDR3 is made up of 13 amino acids. The germline CDR1 and CDR2 sequences are GTSNPN and SVGIG (reference sequence). V shed 3 bases and J shed 9 bases, with 17 bases lying between them. The DNA for the CDR3 is TGTGCCTGGAGCGGTGGACAAGGGCAAAGCTACACCTTC. It encodes CAWSGGQGQSYTF.

This clone was counted a few times. The chain employs TRBV10-1 and TRBJ2-2, with TRBD2 matching 7 bases. The V gene end was trimmed by 6 bases and the J gene end by 4 bases; junction bases not matched to a gene: 8. The CDR3 has 15 amino acids. Germline assignment: CDR1 WNHNN and CDR2 SYGVQD (reference sequence). The CDR3 sequence is CASSLTSMGTGELFF. CDR3 nucleotide sequence: TGCGCCAGCAGCCTGACTAGCATGGGCACCGGGGAGCTGTTTTTT.